A single sample is the source of the 28 T cell receptor beta chains below, sequenced in a study of cytomegalovirus exposure and HLA in healthy donors. The study ran its PCR with 60 Vbeta and 13 Jbeta primers. Here immunoSEQ multiplex PCR was the method, and the copy in TCRdb shows in-frame clones only, minus some. The table lists fewer than 200,000 clones, approximately 81% of them singletons. Sequencing was carried out using PBMCs. These receptors were collected from a woman aged 18 to 35 in good health and CMV-seronegative.

The DNA of the CDR3 is TGTGCCAGCTCACCACCCGGGAGCCAAGAGACCCAGTACTTC. Translation: CASSPPGSQETQYF. The rearrangement uses TRBV18 and TRBJ2-5; possible D gene TRBD2, 6 bases. CDR3 size: 14 residues. V was trimmed by 0 bases and J by 1 base, leaving 6 bases between them. From germline, CDR1 is KGHSH and CDR2 LQKENI.

V usage is TRBV7-2 and J usage is TRBJ2-3; 8 bases are a match to TRBD2. J lost 1 base, V lost 5 bases, and 5 bases had no gene match. The CDR3 has 15 amino acids. Germline CDR1 reads SGHTA; CDR2 reads FQGNSA. The CDR3 loop reads CASSPQTSGTDTQYF. The CDR3 bases are TGTGCCAGCAGCCCCCAGACTAGCGGCACAGATACGCAGTATTTT.

This clone occurred once. The chain carries TRBV2 and TRBJ1-6, with D possibly matching TRBD1 (6 bases). Germline V gives CDR1 SNHLY, CDR2 FYNNEI. The CDR3 length is 16 residues. Trimming pared 8 bases from V and 6 bases from J, leaving 20 bases between. As DNA, the CDR3 is TGTGCCAGCCGTTGGGCAGGGGCCAGAGTTAATTCACCCCTCCACTTT. Amino acid sequence: CASRWAGARVNSPLHF.

The V gene is TRBV10-2, the J gene TRBJ1-1; 7 positions match TRBD1. The CDR3 totals 14 residues. Germline lookup yields CDR1 WSHSY and CDR2 SAAADI. V trimming: 6 bases; J trimming: 2 bases; junction bases outside the gene matches: 6. DNA for the CDR3: TGCGCCAGCAGCTCCCGACAGGGAAACACTGAAGCTTTCTTT. Translated, it gives CASSSRQGNTEAFF.

The rearrangement uses TRBV27 and TRBJ2-5, with D possibly TRBD1 on 6 matching bases. The germline V gene encodes CDR1 MNHEY and CDR2 SMNVEV (reference sequence). V was trimmed by 1 base and J by 2 bases, leaving 26 bases between them. CDR3 length equals 20 residues. The CDR3 loop reads CASSLWPPRDLGAHQETQYF. The CDR3 DNA reads TGTGCCAGCAGTTTATGGCCCCCCCGCGACTTGGGGGCCCATCAAGAGACCCAGTACTTC.

The chain's CDR3 is CARRQLTEAFF. The CDR3 nucleotides read TGTGCCAGACGACAGTTGACTGAAGCTTTCTTT. The chain is built from TRBV2 and TRBJ1-1; D is possibly TRBD1 (5 bases). Germline CDR1 SNHLY, CDR2 FYNNEI. V dropped 9 bases and J dropped 5 bases, with 10 bases sitting between them. This CDR3 has 11 amino acids.

V usage is TRBV2 and J usage is TRBJ2-1; D possibly corresponds to TRBD2 (6 bases). The CDR3 length is 12 residues. Germline-derived CDR1 and CDR2 are SNHLY and FYNNEI. The V and J ends lost 4 bases and 12 bases respectively, with 13 bases between them. CDR3 in amino acids: CASSGARRGQFF. The DNA for the CDR3 is TGTGCCAGCAGTGGGGCGAGGAGGGGGCAGTTCTTC.

The chain combines TRBV25-1 with TRBJ2-2; perhaps TRBD1 as D (5 bases). V was clipped by 7 bases and J by 2 bases, with 8 bases between them. The CDR3 runs to 13 residues. Germline V CDR1 and CDR2: MGHDK, SYGVNS. In DNA, the CDR3 is TGTGCCAGCAACAGGCCCAACACCGGGGAGCTGTTTTTT. Protein sequence: CASNRPNTGELFF. Full variable domain (missing parts from reference TRBV25-1 and TRBJ2-2): EADIYQTPRYLVIGTGKKITLECSQTMGHDKMYWYQQDPGMELHLIHYSYGVNSTEKGDLSSESTVSRIRTEHFPLTLESARPSHTSQYLCASNRPNTGELFFGEGSRLTVL.

The chain recombines TRBV7-6 with TRBJ2-2, with TRBD2 matching over 8 bases. CDR3 length equals 15 residues. J was trimmed by 4 bases and V by 5 bases; bases with no gene match: 6. Germline lookup yields CDR1 SGHVS and CDR2 FNYEAQ. This CDR3 reads CASSPAGGGTGELFF. Written as DNA, the CDR3 is TGTGCCAGCAGCCCCGCGGGGGGCGGCACCGGGGAGCTGTTTTTT.

A word on this clone: One junction end does not reproduce the germline sequence, and a read error may be involved. Distinct nucleotide sequences in the sample also encode this CDR3. The chain combines TRBV5-4 with TRBJ2-3, with 13 bases matching TRBD2. This CDR3 is built from 16 residues. Per germline, CDR1 SGHNT and CDR2 YYREEE (reference sequence). This CDR3 is CASSYRLAGGTDTQYF. The CDR3 region has the DNA TGTGCCAGCAGCTATCGACTAGCGGGGGGCACAGATACACAGTATTTT.

The chain carries TRBV28 and TRBJ1-6; 8 bases align to TRBD1. The CDR3 is 17 residues long. Per the germline V gene, CDR1 is MDHEN and CDR2 is SYDVKM. J gave up 8 bases and V 2 bases, and 11 bases lay outside the gene matches. The CDR3 loop reads CASSLQPVRGRDSPLHF. Written as DNA, the CDR3 is TGTGCCAGCAGTTTACAACCGGTCAGGGGGCGAGATTCACCCCTCCACTTT.

Only a few counts were recorded for this clone. The chain joins TRBV25-1 to TRBJ1-5, with D possibly being TRBD1 (5 bases). The CDR3 covers 13 residues. V lost 6 bases, J lost 0 bases, and 6 bases lay in between. The germline V gene has CDR1 MGHDK and CDR2 SYGVNS. CDR3 bases: TGTGCCAGCAGCAGGGATAGCAATCAGCCCCAGCATTTT. It codes for CASSRDSNQPQHF.

As concerns this clone: In the same sample, other DNA sequences code for this CDR3. The chain uses TRBV28 and TRBJ2-1; D is perhaps TRBD2 (5 bases). V shed 5 bases and J shed 0 bases, with 11 bases lying between them. The CDR3 length is 15 residues. From germline, CDR1 is MDHEN and CDR2 SYDVKM. The CDR3: CASSRSGSSYNEQFF. The CDR3 coding sequence is TGTGCCAGCAGTCGGAGCGGAAGCTCCTACAATGAGCAGTTCTTC. The full variable domain, rest sourced from reference TRBV28 and TRBJ2-1, is DVKVTQSSRYLVKRTGEKVFLECVQDMDHENMFWYRQDPGLGLRLIYFSYDVKMKEKGDIPEGYSVSREKKERFSLILESASTNQTSMYLCASSRSGSSYNEQFFGPGTRLTVL.

Only one count was recorded for this clone. This rearrangement joins TRBV5-1 to TRBJ1-1; TRBD1 aligns across 7 bases. Per the germline V gene, CDR1 is SGHRS and CDR2 is YFSETQ. The CDR3 extends over 14 amino acids. Losses at the gene ends were 3 bases for V and 7 bases for J; bases not matched to a gene: 9. The CDR3 DNA is TGCGCCAGCAGCTCCCAAGAGGGACAGATTGAAGCTTTCTTT. Encoded protein: CASSSQEGQIEAFF.

The chain joins TRBV6-1 to TRBJ2-3, with 9 positions matching TRBD1. J lost 6 bases, V lost 5 bases, and 6 bases had no gene match. Germline V lookup: CDR1 MNHNS, CDR2 SASEGT. The CDR3 covers 14 residues. The CDR3 here is CASSRDRDGDTQYF. CDR3 DNA: TGTGCCAGCAGTCGGGACAGGGATGGGGATACGCAGTATTTT.

The chain combines TRBV18 with TRBJ2-1, with D tentatively TRBD2 (5 bases). The CDR3 totals 16 residues. V was shortened by 0 bases and J by 2 bases, with 11 bases between the two germline ends. CDR1 is KGHSH and CDR2 is LQKENI in the germline V gene. The DNA of the CDR3 is TGTGCCAGCTCACCACCAGAGGGATATACCTACAATGAGCAGTTCTTC. It translates to CASSPPEGYTYNEQFF.

The chain carries TRBV7-3 and TRBJ2-5, with 7 bases fitting TRBD1. The CDR3 consists of 15 residues. V was clipped by 6 bases and J by 2 bases; unmatched bases: 9. The germline V gene encodes CDR1 SGHTA and CDR2 FQGTGA. The CDR3 nucleotides are TGTGCCAGCAGGAAGCAGGGGGTAGGACAAGAGACCCAGTACTTC. Protein product: CASRKQGVGQETQYF.

V is TRBV7-9 and J is TRBJ2-2, with 8 bases aligning to TRBD2. The CDR3 runs to 15 residues. J gave up 6 bases and V 4 bases, and 7 bases lay outside the gene matches. Per the germline V gene, CDR1 is SEHNR and CDR2 is FQNEAQ (reference sequence). The CDR3 spells CASSSSGRLAGELFF. CDR3 nucleotides: TGTGCCAGCAGCTCCAGCGGGAGATTGGCCGGGGAGCTGTTTTTT.

This chain uses TRBV7-9 with TRBJ2-1; 13 positions match TRBD2. In germline, CDR1 is SEHNR, CDR2 FQNEAQ (reference sequence). V was pared by 9 bases and J by 7 bases, with 15 bases of the junction left unmatched. The CDR3 sequence is 17 residues long. The DNA for the CDR3 is TGTGCCAGTACCGGACTAGCGGGAGTTGAAGTCTTTAATGAGCAGTTCTTC. Translated: CASTGLAGVEVFNEQFF. Variable domain in full (rest from reference TRBV7-9 and TRBJ2-1): DTGVSQNPRHKITKRGQNVTFRCDPISEHNRLYWYRQTLGQGPEFLTYFQNEAQLEKSRLLSDRFSAERPKGSFSTLEIQRTEQGDSAMYLCASTGLAGVEVFNEQFFGPGTRLTVL.

CDR3 sequence reads: CASSFRQVPSNQPQHF. CDR3 sequence (DNA): TGTGCCAGCAGTTTCCGACAGGTGCCTAGCAATCAGCCCCAGCATTTT. J is TRBJ1-5 and V is TRBV28; the D gene is possibly TRBD1 (6 bases). The CDR3 runs to 16 residues. CDR1 MDHEN and CDR2 SYDVKM come from the germline V gene. With 3 bases removed from V and 0 bases from J, the gap between germline ends came to 12 bases.

J is TRBJ2-5 and V is TRBV15; possible D gene TRBD1, 6 bases. Looked up from germline, CDR1 is LNHNV and CDR2 is YYDKDF (reference sequence). Trimming shortened V by 3 bases and J by 4 bases, and 21 bases separated the two germline ends. The CDR3 length is 17 residues. The CDR3 coding sequence is TGTGCCACCAGCAGCCTCACGACAGGCTTCGGATTAGAGACCCAGTACTTC. Its protein product is CATSSLTTGFGLETQYF. The full variable domain, completed using reference TRBV15 and TRBJ2-5, is DAMVIQNPRYQVTQFGKPVTLSCSQTLNHNVMYWYQQKSSQAPKLLFHYYDKDFNNEADTPDNFQSRRPNTSFCFLDIRSPGLGDTAMYLCATSSLTTGFGLETQYFGPGTRLLVL.

The chain combines TRBV27 with TRBJ1-1; no firm D call. Per germline, CDR1 MNHEY and CDR2 SMNVEV (reference sequence). V was pared by 5 bases and J by 3 bases, with 10 bases between. The CDR3 consists of 13 residues. The CDR3 bases are TGTGCCAGCAGTCGAGGTCCCCACACTGAAGCTTTCTTT. Translating gives CASSRGPHTEAFF.

This chain uses TRBV27 with TRBJ2-6, with unresolved D. This CDR3 region has 14 residues. The V gene's germline CDR1 is MNHEY and CDR2 SMNVEV (reference sequence). V shed 6 bases and J shed 1 base, with 7 bases lying between them. This chain's CDR3 is CASSRVSGANVLTF. CDR3 sequence (DNA): TGTGCCAGCAGCCGGGTTTCTGGGGCCAACGTCCTGACTTTC.

This chain joins TRBV25-1 and TRBJ2-1, with D possibly TRBD2 on 5 matching bases. In germline, CDR1 is MGHDK, CDR2 SYGVNS. V was trimmed by 6 bases and J by 11 bases, leaving 11 bases between them. The CDR3 extends over 11 amino acids. The CDR3: CASSLDSKQFF. CDR3 nucleotides: TGTGCCAGCAGCTTGGACTCGAAGCAGTTCTTC.

Turning to this clone: Relative to the germline gene, one junction end is altered; a read error may explain this. The J gene is TRBJ2-7, the V gene TRBV7-9, with D perhaps matching TRBD1 (5 bases). Per germline, CDR1 SEHNR and CDR2 FQNEAQ (reference sequence). This CDR3 contains 15 residues. Written as DNA, the CDR3 is TGTTCCAGCAGCCTCAGCCACCTCCCATCCCAGGGGCAGTACTTC. As protein: CSSSLSHLPSQGQYF.

With respect to this clone: Other DNA sequences within the sample encode an identical CDR3. The rearrangement links TRBV11-3 to TRBJ1-1, with 7 bases fitting TRBD1. Looked up from germline, CDR1 is SGHNT and CDR2 is YENEEA. V was clipped by 5 bases and J by 1 base; unmatched bases: 4. CDR3 size: 14 residues. This CDR3 is CASSPRTGNTEAFF. DNA of the CDR3: TGTGCCAGCAGCCCTAGGACAGGGAACACTGAAGCTTTCTTT.

V is TRBV6-6 and J is TRBJ2-7; possible D gene TRBD2, 6 bases. V was trimmed by 7 bases and J by 2 bases, leaving 6 bases between them. Germline CDR1 MNHNY, CDR2 SVGAGI (reference sequence). The CDR3 has 11 residues. The CDR3 reads CASTGAYEQYF. Written as DNA, the CDR3 is TGTGCCAGCACGGGGGCCTACGAGCAGTACTTC.

The V call is TRBV5-4, the J call TRBJ2-7, with 7 bases identical to TRBD2. Germline lookup yields CDR1 SGHNT and CDR2 YYREEE (reference sequence). The CDR3 is 15 residues long. J gave up 2 bases and V 2 bases, and 7 bases lay outside the gene matches. The CDR3 DNA reads TGTGCCAGCAGCTTCTGGACTAGTCCTCCCTACGAGCAGTACTTC. Amino acid sequence: CASSFWTSPPYEQYF.